Listed below are T cell receptor beta chains from one sample, sequenced in a study of cytomegalovirus exposure and HLA in healthy donors. Repertoires were generated with immunoSEQ multiplex PCR, while TCRdb's copy carries only in-frame clones and drops some. Of approximately 170,000 clones listed, approximately 71% were seen once; the top ten hold 4.5%. Input material: PBMCs. All receptors derive from a woman between 18 and 30 years old in good health and CMV-seropositive. Both conserved end residues are trimmed from each CDR3.

length	V	J	CDR3
13	TRBV29-1	TRBJ2-1	SVTGTGSRYNEQF
12	TRBV10-2	TRBJ2-7	ASSELAGSYEQY
14	TRBV28	TRBJ2-7	ASSFGTGVGRGEQY
12	TRBV27	TRBJ1-2	ASSLDRVHYGYT
14	TRBV4-2	TRBJ2-7	ASSQVFPGGTYEQY
12	TRBV7-9	TRBJ2-7	ASSLVGGRSEQY
12	TRBV5-1	TRBJ1-2	ASAPISGSHGYT
13	TRBV6-1	TRBJ2-5	ASRSGAGIQETQY
14	TRBV5-1	TRBJ2-2	ASSFYRGRNTGELF
12	TRBV7-8	TRBJ1-4	ASSPGQGGEKLF
12	TRBV27	TRBJ2-7	ASRRTGTGDEQY
13	TRBV7-8	TRBJ1-1	ASSPFFDRVTEAF
11	TRBV29-1	TRBJ2-1	SVEQGPNDEQF
10	TRBV6-1	TRBJ1-2	ASRQTNYGYT
15	TRBV4-1	TRBJ2-7	ASSHPGTSLAGAEQY
11	TRBV10-1	TRBJ2-7	ASSGDIPYEQY
13	TRBV15	TRBJ2-3	ATSRVSDRADTQY
13	TRBV19	TRBJ1-2	ASSIGGRPNYGYT
12	TRBV28	TRBJ1-2	ASSTGGPVSGYT
11	TRBV28	TRBJ2-7	ASSLKSYYEQY
11	TRBV19	TRBJ1-1	ASSIIGVSEAF
15	TRBV5-6	.	ASSYHQQAKFAYEQY
14	TRBV7-9	TRBJ1-1	ASSFDVTKMNTEAF
13	TRBV19	TRBJ1-2	ASSFGQPNLYGYT
13	TRBV18	TRBJ2-7	ASSPGQGVVYEQY
11	TRBV29-1	TRBJ1-2	SVRQGEDYGYT
12	TRBV27	TRBJ1-4	ASSWDSGSEKLF
11	TRBV6-1	TRBJ2-7	ASSARNSYEQY
12	TRBV13	TRBJ2-3	ASSSGAGEDTQY
10	TRBV9	TRBJ1-2	ASRNRSRGYT
10	TRBV7-9	TRBJ1-5	ASSYQNQPQH
11	TRBV7-9	TRBJ2-3	ASSRPREDTQY
11	TRBV5-8	TRBJ2-7	ASSPRSRGEQY
12	TRBV30	TRBJ1-2	AWEGSGFPRGYT
13	TRBV4-3	TRBJ1-5	ASSQDRTGNQPQH
13	TRBV7-8	TRBJ1-4	ASSPRVQSPEKLF